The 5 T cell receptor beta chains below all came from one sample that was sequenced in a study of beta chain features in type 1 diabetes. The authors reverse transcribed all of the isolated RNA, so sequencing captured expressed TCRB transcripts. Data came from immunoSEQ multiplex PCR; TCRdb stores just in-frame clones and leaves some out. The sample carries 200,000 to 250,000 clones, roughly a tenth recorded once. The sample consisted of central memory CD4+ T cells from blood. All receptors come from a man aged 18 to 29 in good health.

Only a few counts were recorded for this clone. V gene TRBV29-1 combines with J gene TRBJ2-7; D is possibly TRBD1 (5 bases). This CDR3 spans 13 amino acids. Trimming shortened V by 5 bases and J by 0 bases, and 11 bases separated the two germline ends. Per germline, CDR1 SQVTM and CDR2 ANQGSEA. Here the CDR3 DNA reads TGCAGCGTTAAACAGGCCATCTCCTACGAGCAGTACTTC. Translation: CSVKQAISYEQYF.

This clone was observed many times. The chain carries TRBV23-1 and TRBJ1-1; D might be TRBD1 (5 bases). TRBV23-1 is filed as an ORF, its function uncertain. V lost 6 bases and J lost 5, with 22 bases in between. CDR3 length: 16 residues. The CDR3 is CASSRKEGRGCTEAFF. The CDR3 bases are TGCGCCAGCAGCCGCAAAGAGGGGCGGGGCTGTACTGAAGCTTTCTTT.

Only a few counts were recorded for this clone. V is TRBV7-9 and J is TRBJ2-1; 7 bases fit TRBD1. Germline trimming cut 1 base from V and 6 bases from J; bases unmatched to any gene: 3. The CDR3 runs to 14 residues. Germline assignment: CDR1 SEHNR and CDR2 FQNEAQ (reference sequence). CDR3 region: CASSLDRGFNEQFF. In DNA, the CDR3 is TGTGCCAGCAGCTTAGACAGGGGCTTCAATGAGCAGTTCTTC.

Here the CDR3 DNA reads TGTGCCAGCACCCGGGACACCGGGGAGCTGTTTTTT. It specifies CASTRDTGELFF. This chain connects TRBV2 to TRBJ2-2; D is undetermined. Germline V gives CDR1 SNHLY, CDR2 FYNNEI. The V end lost 7 bases, the J end lost 3 bases, and 6 bases lay between the germline ends. This CDR3 has 12 residues.

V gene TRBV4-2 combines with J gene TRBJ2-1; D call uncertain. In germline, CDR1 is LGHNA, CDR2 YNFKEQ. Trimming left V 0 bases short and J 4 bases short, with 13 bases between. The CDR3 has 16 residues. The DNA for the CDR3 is TGTGCCAGCAGCCAAGATACGATCACCTCATACAATGAGCAGTTCTTC. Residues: CASSQDTITSYNEQFF.